The 10 T cell receptor beta chains below all came from one sample that was sequenced in a study of blood T cells in healthy people across ages. Next came a second PCR, run for about 7 to 11 cycles, which used a sample-barcoded 5' primer along with a J-beta primer mix. TCRdb re-called the 5' RACE reads through MiXCR, storing one row per CDR3 protein. The sample carries more than 1.4 million distinct CDR3 sequences, around 42% recorded once. The specimen was blood. The source is a woman aged 18-29 years in good health.

The count of this clonotype is one. V and J are TRBV20-1 and TRBJ1-1; D is uncertain. Trimming took off 0 bases at V and 2 bases at J, with 7 bases between the two ends. The germline V gene encodes CDR1 DFQATT and CDR2 SNEGSKA (reference sequence). The CDR3 is made up of 13 amino acids. CDR3 sequence (DNA): TGCAGTGCTAGAGATACGGATAACACTGAAGCTTTCTTT. As protein: CSARDTDNTEAFF.

For the CDR3, the DNA is TGTGCCAGCAGAGCCCAGTGGGACGTTGGAGCGGGGCAGTACTTC. Encoded protein: CASRAQWDVGAGQYF. The chain combines TRBV6-5 with TRBJ2-5; 7 nucleotides align to TRBD2. CDR1 and CDR2 from the germline V gene are MNHEY and SVGAGI. V trimming: 6 bases; J trimming: 11 bases; junction bases outside the gene matches: 18. CDR3 length equals 15 residues.

The chain has TRBV6-1 and TRBJ2-7; 9 positions match TRBD2. The germline V gene has CDR1 MNHNS and CDR2 SASEGT. V was pared by 11 bases and J by 2 bases, with 25 bases of the junction left unmatched. This CDR3 region has 19 residues. Written as DNA, the CDR3 is TGTGCCCCTAAGGCCCGGGCGGGAGGGCCTATAAGGATGGCCTACGAGCAGTACTTC. It yields the protein CAPKARAGGPIRMAYEQYF.

Remarks on this clonotype: An end of the junction differs from the germline gene, which may be a read error. The rearrangement links TRBV29-1 to TRBJ2-6, with D possibly TRBD1 on 5 matching bases. Germline V gene sequence: CDR1 SQVTM, CDR2 ANQGSEA. CDR3 length equals 13 residues. CDR3 region: CSVERPGADVLTF. In DNA, the CDR3 is TGCAGCGTTGAGAGACCTGGGGCCGACGTCCTGACTTTC.

This chain links TRBV29-1 with TRBJ1-1, with 8 bases fitting TRBD1. The germline V gene has CDR1 SQVTM and CDR2 ANQGSEA. The V gene end was trimmed by 4 bases and the J gene end by 0 bases; junction bases not matched to a gene: 7. The CDR3 extends over 15 amino acids. The CDR3 bases are TGCAGCGTTGCAGGGGGCTGGGGGGTGAACACTGAAGCTTTCTTT. This encodes CSVAGGWGVNTEAFF.

V and J are TRBV20-1 and TRBJ2-6; TRBD1 matches 8 bases. Per germline, CDR1 DFQATT and CDR2 SNEGSKA (reference sequence). The CDR3 sequence is 16 residues long. The ends lost 5 bases at V and 0 bases at J; junction bases unmatched: 6. The CDR3 reads CSAPRGLDSGANVLTF. DNA for the CDR3: TGCAGTGCTCCCAGGGGGCTAGACTCTGGGGCCAACGTCCTGACTTTC.

This clonotype was recorded a few times. This chain links TRBV18 with TRBJ2-1; a weak D match, TRBD1 (5 bases). The germline V and J ends were trimmed by 3 bases and 4 bases, with 13 bases remaining between them. Germline CDR1 and CDR2: KGHSH and LQKENI. The CDR3 has 15 amino acids. The CDR3, as DNA: TGTGCCAGCTCACCCCAGGGATTTCTATACAATGAGCAGTTCTTC. It codes for CASSPQGFLYNEQFF.

The rearrangement joins TRBV6-1 to TRBJ2-7, with TRBD2 matching over 9 bases. CDR3 length: 15 residues. J lost 5 bases, V lost 2 bases, and 7 bases had no gene match. The V gene's germline CDR1 is MNHNS and CDR2 SASEGT. The CDR3 DNA follows: TGTGCCAGCAGTGAACCGGCGGGGGGGCCCGACGAGCAGTACTTC. It is translated as CASSEPAGGPDEQYF.

The chain employs TRBV12-3 or TRBV12-4 and TRBJ2-5; D remains unclear. The CDR3 consists of 14 residues. Trimming removed 6 bases at V and 9 bases at J, with 20 bases between. The DNA for the CDR3 is TGTGCCAGCAGCCCAATACTGAGATCGGATGCCCAGTACTTC. It yields the protein CASSPILRSDAQYF.

This clonotype was detected many times. The V and J genes are TRBV7-9 and TRBJ2-7; D is ambiguous. The V gene lost 1 base and the J gene lost 3 bases, with 7 bases spanning the gap. The CDR3 covers 13 residues. Per the germline V gene, CDR1 is SEHNR and CDR2 is FQNEAQ (reference sequence). This chain's CDR3 is CASSLDLSYEQYF. The DNA for the CDR3 is TGTGCCAGCAGCTTAGACCTCAGCTACGAGCAGTACTTC. The entire variable domain, with the rest obtained from reference TRBV7-9 and TRBJ2-7, is as follows: DTGVSQNPRHKITKRGQNVTFRCDPISEHNRLYWYRQTLGQGPEFLTYFQNEAQLEKSRLLSDRFSAERPKGSFSTLEIQRTEQGDSAMYLCASSLDLSYEQYFGPGTRLTVT.